Sequencing of this TCR delta chain was carried out in a study of γδ T cells in repeated Plasmodium falciparum infection (dated by TCRdb to the early 2020s). A note on the overall study: The natural-infection arm enrolled Malian children exposed to intense seasonal malaria transmission, compared against age and gender matched Australian children. Four controlled human malaria infections were administered to about 5 malaria-naive U.S. adults over about 600 days by bites from P. falciparum NF54-infected Anopheles stephensi mosquitoes. Samples from controlled-infection subjects were taken at baseline, just before selected infections, and 21 days after each infection. Malian gammadelta TCR repertoires were analysed cross-sectionally during no-transmission periods and were analysed longitudinally across acute febrile malaria episodes. The study looked at how repeated Plasmodium falciparum infection shapes the human gammadelta T cell repertoire, using both natural infection in Mali and controlled human malaria infection.

Overall study outcomes, separate from this receptor: The Malian cohort came from a small rural village of predominantly one ethnic group, limiting generalizability. A highly stable polyclonal repertoire over time and infection, with many inter-individual overlapping TCRgamma sequences, was shown by Vgamma9/Vdelta2+ TCR repertoires. In Vdelta2-negative, largely Vdelta1+, gammadelta TCR repertoires, repeated controlled infections appeared to drive waves of new clonotype selection. Because the controlled-infection cohort was small, analysis of inter-individual variability in gammadelta T cell responses was limited. Compared with the repertoires of Australian children, the Vdelta2-negative gammadelta TCR repertoires of Malian children appeared more clonally expanded, less diverse and less shared.

Regarding this clone: No antigen is known for it. A read error is the likely source, as a far larger clone sits one nucleotide away. The same CDR3 also results from other DNA sequences found in this sample.

Library construction relied on multiplex PCR. Sequencing used an Illumina MiSeq. Each sorted gammadelta T cell sample was sequenced for both the TCR gamma (TRG) and TCR delta (TRD) chains. On the study's bioinformatics: The repertoire analyses drew on clonotype tree plots, the accumulated frequency of the top 20 clonotypes, and diversity index (DI) and D75 metrics. The public reads were reprocessed by TCRdb using CATT, and rows of matching DNA were later combined. These V and J calls originate from TCRdb's pipeline instead of the authors' own analysis. The sample has over 45,000 delta-chain clones on record, less than 2% of them singletons. The leading ten clones occupy over 7.5% of the sample. Vgamma9/Vdelta2+ and Vdelta2-negative gammadelta T cell populations were flow-sorted from peripheral blood mononuclear cells for bulk TCR repertoire analysis. The CDR3 holds 16 amino acids from the cysteine to the phenylalanine. Only the CDR3 portion is preserved as DNA: 48 bases, with reading frame beginning at the first base. Reading the germline V gene (reference sequence) gives CDR1 TVYSNPD and CDR2 GDNSRS.

Sequenced input: gamma-delta T cells from blood. This chain is built from TRDV3 and TRDJ1; tentative D gene TRDD3, with 6 bases matching. As TCRdb names no J gene, one was assigned here on the basis of a DNA match to germline. The receptor was derived from a pool of human donors (malaria-infected and uninfected, not separated). Here the CDR3 is given as CAFRNTGYLRGDKLIF. Here is the DNA: TGCGCCTTTAGGAATACTGGGTACCTTCGGGGCGATAAACTCATCTTT.